The sequence of this T cell receptor (beta chain) was determined in a study of monozygotic twins with inflammatory bowel disease. Study results and limitations: No single strong signal or clonotype associated with IBD was supported. No distinction between different T cell subtypes was possible.

Every TCR library consumed about 3,800 ng of total RNA. TCRdb reprocessed the 5' RACE reads and keeps a single row for each CDR3 protein, giving no DNA. This sample contains 200,000 to 250,000 distinct CDR3 sequences. This CDR3 has 15 amino acids. The germline CDR1 and CDR2 sequences are SGHNT and YYREEE (reference sequence). Whole-blood RNA isolation (total RNA) proceeded without T cell sorting. Note on this clonotype: Its cognate antigen is unknown.

Source material: blood. This sequence was found in a human donor with ulcerative colitis or Crohn's disease, or a healthy co-twin of an affected twin (not recorded which). This chain connects TRBV5-4 to TRBJ2-1; TCRdb's D gene call, TRBD2, goes unchecked for lack of DNA. The CDR3 region is CASSPGTSNADEQFF.